This T cell receptor (beta chain) was profiled in a study of long-term antiretroviral therapy in people with HIV. Germline CDR1 and CDR2: GTSNPN and SVGIG (reference sequence). This CDR3 is 15 amino acids long. V gave up 5 bases and J gave up 3 bases; unmatched junction bases: 10. As for this clone: The antigen is undetermined.

Study outcomes and limitations: Clones that had undergone expansion before ART prevailed in the repertoire throughout all time points. HIV repertoires had narrower CDR3 length ranges than controls.

They ran version v3.0 of the immunoSEQ assay at survey level. Assay: immunoSEQ multiplex PCR; the TCRdb copy retains only in-frame clones and omits some. This sample has thousands of clones; roughly 89% occur once, and the top ten carry about a tenth. No donor had fewer than one pre-ART PBMC sample or fewer than two post-ART PBMC samples. HIV-positive participants were all treated in the United States. The sample was unsorted PBMCs, taken 0.3 years before starting antiretroviral therapy. The chain couples TRBV30 to TRBJ1-2; 9 bases map to TRBD1. The TCR was taken from a man under 40 with HIV. The CDR3 nucleotides are TGTGCCTGGCGTGGATGGGACAGGGAAGACTATGGCTACACCTTC. Amino acid sequence: CAWRGWDREDYGYTF.